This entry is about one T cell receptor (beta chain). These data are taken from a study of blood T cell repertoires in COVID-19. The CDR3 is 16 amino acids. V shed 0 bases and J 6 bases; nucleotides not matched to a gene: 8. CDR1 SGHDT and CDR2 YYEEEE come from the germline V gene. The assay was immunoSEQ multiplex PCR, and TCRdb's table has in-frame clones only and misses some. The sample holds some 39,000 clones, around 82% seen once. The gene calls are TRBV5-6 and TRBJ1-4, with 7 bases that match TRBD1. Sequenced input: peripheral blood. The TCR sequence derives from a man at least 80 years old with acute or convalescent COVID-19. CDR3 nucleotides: TGTGCCAGCAGCTTGGCCCGCAGGGGGGAGGATGAAAAACTGTTTTTT. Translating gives CASSLARRGEDEKLFF. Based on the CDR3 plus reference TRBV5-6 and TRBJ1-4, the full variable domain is DAGVTQSPTHLIKTRGQQVTLRCSPKSGHDTVSWYQQALGQGPQFIFQYYEEEERQRGNFPDRFSGHQFPNYSSELNVNALLLGDSALYLCASSLARRGEDEKLFFGSGTQLSVL.